This T cell receptor (beta chain) came from a study of human T cells and chemical hapten exposure (dated by TCRdb to the early 2020s). Broadly, across the study: Libraries were combined into a pool for sequencing, and differences in TCR yield between samples came mainly from small differences in library volumes within the pool. This study followed changes in the peripheral blood TCR repertoire in vivo during primary and secondary sensitization of alopecia patients to the hapten diphenylcyclopropenone (DPC). Each blood RNA sample was used to sequence both TCR alpha and TCR beta chains.

Read against the paper, the sample's time point label means: healthy volunteer bleed at 6 weeks. Unfractionated whole blood was collected in Tempus Blood RNA tubes, and total RNA was extracted from that blood. Four or five healthy volunteers served as TCR sequencing controls and were bled at day 0, 2 weeks and 6 weeks. Beyond this particular receptor, the publication reports: Repeated subsampling changed both the strength of the expansion versus patch-test correlation and the threshold at which that correlation became significant. The number of TCRs above 1 in 1000 frequency did not change with DPC sensitization; there was no evidence of global repertoire structure alterations.

This clonotype was detected only a few times. Its antigen target is currently unknown. Per-nucleotide qualities are absent, and no much larger clonotype sits a single base away. From V the trimming removes 4 bases and from J it removes 7 bases, while the gene matches leave 11 bases of the junction unaccounted for. The CDR3 contains 15 residues, cysteine and phenylalanine counted. Solely the CDR3 DNA is kept, with 45 bases framed from the first base. CDR1 SGHDN and CDR2 FVKESK are derived from the germline V gene. The library was built by means of RACE. Sequencing used a NextSeq 500. Library preparation attached unique molecular identifiers to individual cDNA molecules for quantitative, reproducible TCR counting. From the authors' description of their analysis: The median number of TCRs per sample was 95,638, ranging from about 20,000 to 750,000. V, J and CDR3 annotation of the TCR reads was carried out using the Decombinator software suite. To make PS versus PT1 abundance plots, every sample was subsampled to the same number of TCRs (28,000). TCRs were defined as expanded if absent before sensitization and observed at least eight times at the 2-week time point. TCRdb took the public reads, trimmed them with fastp at Q25, ran MiXCR for clone calling and kept in-frame beta chains. CDR3 protein duplicates are merged, each entry listing the most common genes and DNA. TCRdb, not the original authors, processed these V and J calls. The sample table holds more than 75,000 distinct CDR3 sequences, of which 8.6% were seen once. The ten largest clonotypes hold roughly 1.5% of the sample.

The TCR was taken from a male donor in good health. Some clones in this sample may be carry-over from other donors' samples. Sequencing was done on a sample of whole blood. This receptor chain uses TRBV14 and TRBJ2-7; 9 bases in the junction line up with TRBD2. CDR3 protein: CASSPKRGAASEQYF. The DNA sequence is given as TGTGCCAGCAGCCCAAAGCGGGGGGCCGCATCTGAGCAGTACTTC.